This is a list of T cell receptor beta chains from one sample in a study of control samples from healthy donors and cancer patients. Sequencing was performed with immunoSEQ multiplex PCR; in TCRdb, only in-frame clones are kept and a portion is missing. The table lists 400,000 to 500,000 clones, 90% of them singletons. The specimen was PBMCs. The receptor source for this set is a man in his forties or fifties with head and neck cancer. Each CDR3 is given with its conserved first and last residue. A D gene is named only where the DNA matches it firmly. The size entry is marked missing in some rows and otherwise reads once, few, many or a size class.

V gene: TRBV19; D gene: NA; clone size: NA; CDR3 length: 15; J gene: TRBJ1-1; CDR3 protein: CASSIDNFLNTEAFF; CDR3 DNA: TGTGCCAGTAGTATAGATAATTTCCTGAACACTGAAGCTTTCTTT
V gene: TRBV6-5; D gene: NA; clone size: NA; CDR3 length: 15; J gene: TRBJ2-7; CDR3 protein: CASSLPPQGTYEQYF; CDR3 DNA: TGTGCCAGCAGTCTCCCCCCCCAGGGTACCTACGAGCAGTACTTC
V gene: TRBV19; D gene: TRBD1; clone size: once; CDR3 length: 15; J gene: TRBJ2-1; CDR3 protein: CASSIGTGGSYEQFF; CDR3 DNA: TGTGCCAGTAGTATTGGGACAGGGGGATCCTATGAGCAGTTCTTC
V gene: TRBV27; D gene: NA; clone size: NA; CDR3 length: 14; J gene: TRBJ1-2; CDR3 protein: CASSLSAEFYGYTF; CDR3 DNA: TGTGCCAGCAGTTTATCCGCGGAGTTCTATGGCTACACCTTC
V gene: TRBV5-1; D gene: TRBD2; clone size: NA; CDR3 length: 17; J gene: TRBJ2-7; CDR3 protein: CASSLERTSQTPYEQYF; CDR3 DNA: TGCGCCAGCAGCTTGGAAAGGACTAGCCAAACCCCCTACGAGCAGTACTTC
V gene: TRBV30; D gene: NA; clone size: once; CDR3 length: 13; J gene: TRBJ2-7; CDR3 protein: CAWNRGSSYEQYF; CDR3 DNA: TGTGCCTGGAATAGAGGCAGCTCCTACGAGCAGTACTTC
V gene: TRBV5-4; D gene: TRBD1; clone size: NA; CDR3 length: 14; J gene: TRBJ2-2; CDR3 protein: CASTQGTLAGELFF; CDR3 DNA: TGTGCCAGCACACAGGGGACATTGGCCGGGGAGCTGTTTTTT
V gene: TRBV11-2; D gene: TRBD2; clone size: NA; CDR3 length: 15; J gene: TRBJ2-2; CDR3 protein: CASSPGTSGFGELFF; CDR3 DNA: TGTGCCAGCAGCCCTGGAACTAGCGGGTTCGGGGAGCTGTTTTTT
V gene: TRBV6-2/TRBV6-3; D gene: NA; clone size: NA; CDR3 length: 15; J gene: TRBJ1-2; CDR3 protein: CASSYPGSQKGGYTF; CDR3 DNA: TGTGCCAGCAGTTACCCCGGTTCCCAAAAAGGGGGCTACACCTTC
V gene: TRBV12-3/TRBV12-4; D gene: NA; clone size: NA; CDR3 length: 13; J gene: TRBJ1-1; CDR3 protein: CASRRDTNTEAFF; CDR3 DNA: TGTGCCAGCAGACGGGACACGAACACTGAAGCTTTCTTT
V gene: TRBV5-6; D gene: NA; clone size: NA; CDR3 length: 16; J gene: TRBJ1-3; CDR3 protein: CASSLTRTVGGNTIYF; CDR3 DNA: TGTGCCAGCAGCTTAACTCGGACAGTGGGAGGAAACACCATATATTTT
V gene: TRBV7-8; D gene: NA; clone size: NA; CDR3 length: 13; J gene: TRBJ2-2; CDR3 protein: CASSPGFTGELFF; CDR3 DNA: TGTGCCAGCAGCCCGGGCTTCACCGGGGAGCTGTTTTTT
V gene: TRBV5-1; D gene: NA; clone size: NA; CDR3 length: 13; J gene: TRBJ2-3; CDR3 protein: CATGDSSTDTQYF; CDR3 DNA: TGCGCCACCGGGGACTCTAGCACAGATACGCAGTATTTT
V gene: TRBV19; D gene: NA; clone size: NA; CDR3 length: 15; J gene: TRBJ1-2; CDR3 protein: CASSIMTGRSLGYTF; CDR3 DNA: TGTGCCAGTAGTATAATGACAGGAAGGTCGCTCGGCTACACCTTC
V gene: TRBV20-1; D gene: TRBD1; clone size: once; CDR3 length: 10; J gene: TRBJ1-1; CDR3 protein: CSADRVEAFF; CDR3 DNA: TGCAGTGCAGACAGGGTTGAGGCTTTCTTT
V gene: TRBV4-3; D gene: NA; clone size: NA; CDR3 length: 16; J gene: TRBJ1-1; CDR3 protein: CASSPNPRGLGNEAFF; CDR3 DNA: TGCGCCAGCAGCCCTAACCCCCGGGGGCTTGGAAATGAAGCTTTCTTT
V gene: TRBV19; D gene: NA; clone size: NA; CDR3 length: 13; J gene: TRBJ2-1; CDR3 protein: CASSNRYTLKKFF; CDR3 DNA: TGTGCCAGTAGTAACAGGTATACTTTGAAGAAGTTCTTC
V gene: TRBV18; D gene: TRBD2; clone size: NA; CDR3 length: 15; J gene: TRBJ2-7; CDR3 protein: CASSLPSGSSHEQYF; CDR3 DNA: TGTGCCAGCTCACTTCCTAGCGGGAGTTCCCACGAGCAGTACTTC
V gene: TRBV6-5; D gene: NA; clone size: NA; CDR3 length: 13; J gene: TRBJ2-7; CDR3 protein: CASSFPGSYEQYF; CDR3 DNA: TGTGCCAGCAGTTTCCCAGGGTCCTACGAGCAGTACTTC
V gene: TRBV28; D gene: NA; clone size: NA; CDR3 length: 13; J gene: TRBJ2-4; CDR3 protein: CASSPPGVNIQYF; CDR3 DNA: TGTGCCAGCAGTCCCCCCGGGGTAAACATTCAGTACTTC
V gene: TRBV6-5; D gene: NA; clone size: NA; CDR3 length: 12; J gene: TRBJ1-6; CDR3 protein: CASRQANSPLHF; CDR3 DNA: TGTGCCAGCAGACAGGCTAATTCACCCCTCCACTTT
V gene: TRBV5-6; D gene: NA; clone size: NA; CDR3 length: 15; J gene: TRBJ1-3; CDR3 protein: CASSFRGVAGNTIYF; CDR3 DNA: TGTGCCAGCAGCTTTAGGGGAGTTGCTGGAAACACCATATATTTT
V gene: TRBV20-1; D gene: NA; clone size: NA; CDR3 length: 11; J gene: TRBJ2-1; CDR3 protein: CSAPFYDGQFF; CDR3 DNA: TGCAGTGCCCCTTTCTATGACGGGCAGTTCTTC
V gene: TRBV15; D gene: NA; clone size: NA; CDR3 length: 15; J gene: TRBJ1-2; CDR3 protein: CATSIFRGSNYGYTF; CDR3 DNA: TGTGCCACCAGCATTTTCAGGGGTTCCAACTATGGCTACACCTTC
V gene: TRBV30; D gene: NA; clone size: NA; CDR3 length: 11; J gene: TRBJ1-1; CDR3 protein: CAWSSDTEAFF; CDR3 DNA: TGTGCCTGGAGCTCTGACACTGAAGCTTTCTTT
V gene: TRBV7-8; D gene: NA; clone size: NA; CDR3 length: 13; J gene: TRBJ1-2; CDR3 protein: CASSGITNYGYTF; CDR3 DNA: TGTGCCAGCAGCGGGATTACTAACTATGGCTACACCTTC
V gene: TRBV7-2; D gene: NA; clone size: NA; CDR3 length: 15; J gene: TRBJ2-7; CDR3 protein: CASSLDGQVAAEQYF; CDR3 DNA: TGTGCCAGCAGCTTAGATGGCCAGGTTGCGGCCGAGCAGTACTTC
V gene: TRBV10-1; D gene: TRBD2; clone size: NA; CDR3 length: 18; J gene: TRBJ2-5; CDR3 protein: CASSENSGTPSRRETQYF; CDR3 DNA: TGCGCCAGCAGTGAAAATAGCGGGACCCCATCCAGGCGAGAGACCCAGTACTTC
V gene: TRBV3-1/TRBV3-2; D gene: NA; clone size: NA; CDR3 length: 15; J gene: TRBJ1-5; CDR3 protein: CASSQEVGVEQPQHF; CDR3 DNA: TGTGCCAGCAGCCAAGAAGTGGGGGTTGAACAGCCCCAGCATTTT
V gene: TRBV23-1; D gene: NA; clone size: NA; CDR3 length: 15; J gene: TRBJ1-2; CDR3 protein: CATIPASHGNYGYTF; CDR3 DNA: TGCGCCACCATCCCCGCCTCCCACGGAAACTATGGCTACACCTTC
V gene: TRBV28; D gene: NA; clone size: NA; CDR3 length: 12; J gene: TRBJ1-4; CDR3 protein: CASSSGTEKLFF; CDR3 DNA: TGTGCCAGCAGTTCCGGGACCGAAAAACTGTTTTTT
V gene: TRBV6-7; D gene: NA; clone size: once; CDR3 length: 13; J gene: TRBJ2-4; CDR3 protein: CATNSLAKNIQYF; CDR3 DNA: TGTGCCACCAATAGCCTAGCCAAAAACATTCAGTACTTC
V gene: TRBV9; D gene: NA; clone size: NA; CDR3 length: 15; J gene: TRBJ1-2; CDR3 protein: CASSVGAGAVYGYTF; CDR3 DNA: TGTGCCAGCAGCGTAGGGGCGGGGGCGGTCTATGGCTACACCTTC
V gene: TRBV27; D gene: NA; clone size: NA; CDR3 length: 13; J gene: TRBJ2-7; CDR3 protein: CASSFARGYEQYF; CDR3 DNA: TGTGCCAGCAGTTTTGCCAGGGGCTACGAGCAGTACTTC
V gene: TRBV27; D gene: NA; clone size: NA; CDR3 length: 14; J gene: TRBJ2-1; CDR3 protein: CAARGGQAYNEQFF; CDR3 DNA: TGTGCCGCCCGTGGTGGACAAGCCTACAATGAGCAGTTCTTC
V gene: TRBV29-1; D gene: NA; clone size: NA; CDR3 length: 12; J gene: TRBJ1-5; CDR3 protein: CSVSQENQPQHF; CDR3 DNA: TGCAGCGTCTCACAGGAAAATCAGCCCCAGCATTTT
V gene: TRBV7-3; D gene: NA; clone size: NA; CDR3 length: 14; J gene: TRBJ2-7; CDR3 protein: CASSLTAGGYEQYF; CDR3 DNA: TGTGCCAGCAGCTTAACCGCAGGGGGGTACGAGCAGTACTTC
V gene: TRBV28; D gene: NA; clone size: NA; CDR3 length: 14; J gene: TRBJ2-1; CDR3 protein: CASREPSSYNEQFF; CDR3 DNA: TGTGCCAGCAGGGAGCCAAGCTCCTACAATGAGCAGTTCTTC
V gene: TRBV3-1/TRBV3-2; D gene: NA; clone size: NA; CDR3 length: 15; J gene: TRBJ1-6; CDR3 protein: CASSQEGGRVSPLHF; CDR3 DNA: TGTGCCAGCAGCCAAGAGGGTGGTCGGGTCTCACCCCTCCACTTT
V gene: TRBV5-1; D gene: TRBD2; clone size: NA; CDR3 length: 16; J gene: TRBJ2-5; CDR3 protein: CASSLSSSGGQETQYF; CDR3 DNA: TGCGCCAGCAGCTTGTCCTCTAGCGGGGGCCAAGAGACCCAGTACTTC
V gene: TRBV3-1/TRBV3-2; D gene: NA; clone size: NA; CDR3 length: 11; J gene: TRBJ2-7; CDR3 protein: CASSQGAEQYF; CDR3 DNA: TGTGCCAGCAGCCAAGGGGCCGAGCAGTACTTC
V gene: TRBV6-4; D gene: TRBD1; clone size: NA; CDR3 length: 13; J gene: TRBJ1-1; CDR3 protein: CASSSQGGTEAFF; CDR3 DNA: TGTGCCAGCAGTTCACAGGGGGGCACTGAAGCTTTCTTT
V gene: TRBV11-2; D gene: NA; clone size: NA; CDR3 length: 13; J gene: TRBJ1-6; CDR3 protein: CASSSLGASALHF; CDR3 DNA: TGTGCCAGCAGCTCCCTGGGGGCGAGCGCCCTCCACTTT